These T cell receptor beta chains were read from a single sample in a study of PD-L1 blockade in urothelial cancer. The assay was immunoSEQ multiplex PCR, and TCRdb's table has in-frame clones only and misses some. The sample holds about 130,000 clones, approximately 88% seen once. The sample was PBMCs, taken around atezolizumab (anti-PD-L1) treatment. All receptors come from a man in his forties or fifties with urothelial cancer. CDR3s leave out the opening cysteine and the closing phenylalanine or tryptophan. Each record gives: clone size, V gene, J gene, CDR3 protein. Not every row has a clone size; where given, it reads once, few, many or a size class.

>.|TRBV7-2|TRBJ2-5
ASSLFGNSETQY
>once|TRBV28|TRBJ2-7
ASNGQGKRSIYYEQY
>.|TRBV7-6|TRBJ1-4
ASSLGQGARKLF
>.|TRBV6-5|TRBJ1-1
ASNKPGQENTEAF
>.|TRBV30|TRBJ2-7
ARSVLMTGSRQQY
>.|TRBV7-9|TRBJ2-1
ASSLAGEQF
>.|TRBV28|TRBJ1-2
ASSFERPGQGGYGYT
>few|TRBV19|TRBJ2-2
ASSLRSGLAGDTGELF
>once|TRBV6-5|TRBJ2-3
ASSSPGRSGDTQY
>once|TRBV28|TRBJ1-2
ASSLGGDNNYGYT
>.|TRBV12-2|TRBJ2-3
ASPTSGRPLQY
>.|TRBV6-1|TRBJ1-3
ASSERYSRGTGNTIY
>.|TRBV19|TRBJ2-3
ASRDSGRDLADTQY
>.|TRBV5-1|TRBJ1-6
ASSLVGGRNSPLH
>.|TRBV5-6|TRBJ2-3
ASSWGLQGRDTQY
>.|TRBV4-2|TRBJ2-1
ASSRTGQGGSYNEQF
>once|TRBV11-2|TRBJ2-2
ASSLIGGELF
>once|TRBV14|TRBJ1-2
ASRGGASGYT
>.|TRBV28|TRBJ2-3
ASSLWGSGSSDTQY
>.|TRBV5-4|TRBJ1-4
ASSFGTSNEKLF
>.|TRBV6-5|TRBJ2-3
ASSSPGKTDTQY
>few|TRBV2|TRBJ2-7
ASSLQGYEQY
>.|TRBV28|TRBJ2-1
ASSVPTSGSHEQF
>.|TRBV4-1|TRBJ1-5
ASSQDGRDNQPQH
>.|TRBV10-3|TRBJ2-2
AISDPSSGELF